A selection of T cell receptor beta chains follows, all from one sample in a study of blood T cell repertoires in COVID-19. Measured with immunoSEQ multiplex PCR; TCRdb has only the in-frame clones, and not every one. The sample lists about 360,000 clones, about 88% occurring once. The sequenced sample consisted of peripheral blood. The receptors stem from a human donor in a cohort sampled during active COVID-19. Both conserved end residues are part of each CDR3. A D gene is named only where the DNA matches it firmly. Clone sizes are given selectively: once, few, many, or a class where the clone is expanded.

clone size | CDR3 length | J gene | D gene | V gene | CDR3 protein | CDR3 DNA
. | 14 | TRBJ1-2 | . | TRBV5-4 | CASSSIQGDRGYTF | TGTGCCAGCAGCTCTATACAGGGAGATCGTGGCTACACCTTC
once | 15 | TRBJ2-7 | . | TRBV4-2 | CASSQDRLVPYEQYF | TGTGCCAGCAGCCAAGATCGACTAGTCCCCTACGAGCAGTACTTC
. | 15 | TRBJ1-5 | . | TRBV28 | CASSSPGGSNQPQHF | TGTGCCAGCAGTTCCCCCGGGGGTAGCAATCAGCCCCAGCATTTT
once | 12 | TRBJ2-2 | . | TRBV7-9 | CASSPRTGELFF | TGTGCCAGCAGCCCTCGCACCGGGGAGCTGTTTTTT
. | 15 | TRBJ2-5 | . | TRBV5-4 | CASSFAGSGQETQYF | TGTGCCAGCAGCTTCGCAGGGTCGGGTCAAGAGACCCAGTACTTC
. | 14 | TRBJ1-5 | TRBD1 | TRBV7-2 | CASSFRQGNQPQHF | TGTGCCAGCAGCTTTAGACAGGGAAATCAGCCCCAGCATTTT
. | 17 | TRBJ2-2 | TRBD2 | TRBV27 | CASSSFLSGRAFGELFF | TGTGCCAGCAGTTCCTTCCTTAGCGGGAGGGCGTTCGGGGAGCTGTTTTTT
. | 15 | TRBJ2-7 | TRBD1 | TRBV5-5 | CASSLGGQGAYEQYF | TGTGCCAGCAGCTTGGGGGGACAGGGGGCGTACGAGCAGTACTTC
. | 12 | TRBJ2-3 | . | TRBV30 | CAWSFGSDTQYF | TGTGCCTGGAGTTTCGGGTCGGATACGCAGTATTTT
once | 14 | TRBJ2-7 | TRBD1 | TRBV19 | CASSMRTGAREQYF | TGTGCCAGTAGTATGAGGACAGGGGCTCGCGAGCAGTACTTC
. | 13 | TRBJ1-1 | TRBD1 | TRBV30 | CAWRDRPNTEAFF | TGTGCCTGGAGGGACAGGCCGAACACTGAAGCTTTCTTT
. | 12 | TRBJ2-7 | . | TRBV30 | CAWSERWTGKYF | TGTGCCTGGAGTGAACGCTGGACCGGGAAGTACTTC
. | 15 | TRBJ2-2 | TRBD1 | TRBV2 | CASSVDRGPTGELFF | TGTGCCAGCAGTGTAGACAGGGGGCCGACCGGGGAGCTGTTTTTT
. | 13 | TRBJ2-1 | . | TRBV7-9 | CASSPTVDNEQFF | TGTGCCAGCAGCCCGACAGTGGACAATGAGCAGTTCTTC
few | 14 | TRBJ2-3 | TRBD1 | TRBV27 | CASSFGQGTDTQYF | TGTGCCAGCAGTTTCGGACAGGGCACAGATACGCAGTATTTT
. | 18 | TRBJ2-7 | TRBD2 | TRBV7-9 | CASSRRLAGGGEVGEQYF | TGTGCCAGCAGCCGACGACTAGCGGGAGGAGGGGAGGTGGGGGAGCAGTACTTC
once | 16 | TRBJ1-1 | TRBD1 | TRBV9 | CASSVDDRVGDTEAFF | TGTGCCAGCAGCGTAGATGACAGGGTGGGGGACACTGAAGCTTTCTTT
. | 13 | TRBJ2-7 | . | TRBV7-9 | CASSLNQGGEQYF | TGTGCCAGCAGCTTAAATCAGGGCGGCGAGCAGTACTTC
. | 17 | TRBJ2-5 | TRBD2 | TRBV18 | CASSPRTSGGRRETQYF | TGTGCCAGCTCACCAAGGACTAGCGGGGGCCGGAGGGAGACCCAGTACTTC
. | 17 | TRBJ2-3 | TRBD1 | TRBV5-1 | CASSLSGERGPLDTQYF | TGCGCCAGCAGCTTATCCGGGGAGAGGGGGCCGCTGGATACGCAGTATTTT
. | 16 | TRBJ1-1 | . | TRBV6-1 | CASSGPTRGGNTEAFF | TGTGCCAGCAGTGGGCCAACAAGGGGGGGGAACACTGAAGCTTTCTTT
. | 16 | TRBJ2-1 | TRBD1 | TRBV5-1 | CASSFRTGRRDNEQFF | TGCGCCAGCAGCTTCCGGACAGGTAGAAGGGACAATGAGCAGTTCTTC
. | 15 | TRBJ2-7 | . | TRBV5-6 | CASSSPGLETYEQYF | TGTGCCAGCAGCTCGCCGGGACTGGAGACCTACGAGCAGTACTTC
. | 17 | TRBJ1-3 | TRBD1 | TRBV30 | CAWSRETGDFNWNTIYF | TGTGCCTGGAGTCGCGAAACAGGGGACTTCAACTGGAACACCATATATTTT
. | 16 | TRBJ2-2 | TRBD2 | TRBV5-1 | CASSMSLAGNTGELFF | TGCGCCAGCAGCATGTCTTTAGCGGGTAACACCGGGGAGCTGTTTTTT
. | 17 | TRBJ1-2 | . | TRBV19 | CASSRRTEIDSNYGYTF | TGTGCCAGTAGTAGGAGGACAGAAATTGATTCTAACTATGGCTACACCTTC
. | 17 | TRBJ2-2 | TRBD2 | TRBV5-4 | CASSLVGRGVNTGELFF | TGTGCCAGCAGCTTGGTTGGGCGGGGGGTAAACACCGGGGAGCTGTTTTTT
. | 17 | TRBJ2-1 | TRBD1 | TRBV11-1 | CASSLAGTAPDYNEQFF | TGTGCCAGCAGCTTAGCGGGGACAGCCCCCGACTACAATGAGCAGTTCTTC
. | 14 | TRBJ1-2 | . | TRBV5-6 | CASSLRESVAGYTF | TGTGCCAGCAGCTTGAGGGAGTCGGTCGCTGGCTACACCTTC
. | 16 | TRBJ1-4 | . | TRBV10-3 | CAISVLRETDNEKLFF | TGTGCCATCAGTGTCCTCCGTGAGACAGATAATGAAAAACTGTTTTTT
. | 15 | TRBJ1-2 | TRBD1 | TRBV9 | CASSPQGQGFSGYTF | TGTGCCAGCAGCCCTCAGGGACAGGGTTTTTCAGGCTACACCTTC
. | 15 | TRBJ2-7 | TRBD2 | TRBV28 | CASSRGGESSYEQYF | TGTGCCAGCAGTCGGGGGGGCGAGAGTTCCTACGAGCAGTACTTC
. | 14 | TRBJ1-2 | TRBD1 | TRBV5-1 | CASSVDRALYGYTF | TGCGCCAGCAGCGTCGACAGGGCGCTCTATGGCTACACCTTC
. | 19 | TRBJ1-3 | . | TRBV4-1 | CASSQYGTGLLSSGNTIYF | TGCGCCAGCAGCCAGTACGGTACAGGGTTACTTTCCTCTGGAAACACCATATATTTT
few | 12 | TRBJ1-2 | . | TRBV10-3 | CAISETDYGYTF | TGTGCCATCAGTGAAACGGACTATGGCTACACCTTC
. | 14 | TRBJ2-7 | TRBD2 | TRBV10-3 | CAISGLAGVYEQYF | TGTGCCATCAGTGGACTAGCGGGGGTCTACGAGCAGTACTTC